Many counts were recorded for the clone carrying this TCR beta chain. Its antigen remains unknown. This sample was included in a study of T cells in Graves' hyperthyroidism and ophthalmopathy. The study, taken as a whole, reports: A model built on 13 V-J features separated ophthalmopathy from stable hyperthyroidism. Model predictions of ophthalmopathy came a median approximately 6.5 months before onset. Within blood appeared most thyroid clonotypes that had expanded above 0.001.

The V segment lost 4 bases and the J segment 1 base; nucleotides outside the gene matches: 5. CDR3 length: 16 amino acids. TCR beta CDR3 sequences were amplified from RNA transcripts. When the TCR CDR3 underwent first-round RT-PCR, the HTBI primer set was used. TCRdb analysed the multiplex PCR reads with MiXCR anew, one entry per CDR3 protein. This sample has nearly 600,000 distinct CDR3 sequences; around 13% occur once, and the top ten carry about 5.8%. The sequence was obtained from a woman aged 25 to 39 with Graves' hyperthyroidism that later progressed to Graves' ophthalmopathy. V usage is TRBV12-3 or TRBV12-4 and J usage is TRBJ1-1, with 11 bases aligning to TRBD1. The sample taken for sequencing was blood. Here the CDR3 DNA reads TGTGCCAGCAGTTGGACAGGGGGCTTGGGGAACACTGAAGCTTTCTTT. Translating gives CASSWTGGLGNTEAFF.